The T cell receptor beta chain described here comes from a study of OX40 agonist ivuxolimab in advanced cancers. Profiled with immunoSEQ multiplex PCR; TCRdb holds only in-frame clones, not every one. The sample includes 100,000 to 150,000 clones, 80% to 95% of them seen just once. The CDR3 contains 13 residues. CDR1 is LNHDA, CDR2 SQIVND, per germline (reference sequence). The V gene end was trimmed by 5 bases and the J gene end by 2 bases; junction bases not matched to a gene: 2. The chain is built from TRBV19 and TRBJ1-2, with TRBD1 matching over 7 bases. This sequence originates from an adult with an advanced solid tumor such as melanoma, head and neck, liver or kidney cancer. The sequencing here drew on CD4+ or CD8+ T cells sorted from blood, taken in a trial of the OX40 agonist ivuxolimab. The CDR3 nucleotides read TGTGCCAGTAGTCGGGACAGCAACTATGGCTACACCTTC. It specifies CASSRDSNYGYTF.